These 12 T cell receptor beta chains share one sample of origin, sequenced in a study of cytomegalovirus exposure and HLA in healthy donors. Primers included in the PCR were 60 Vbeta and 13 Jbeta primers. Assay used: immunoSEQ multiplex PCR; TCRdb lists only in-frame clones, some missing. The sample lists about 200,000 clones, roughly 80% occurring once. The sample taken for sequencing was PBMCs. These TCRs come from a man aged 25-45 years in good health and CMV-seronegative.

This rearrangement joins TRBV23-1 to TRBJ2-2, with 7 bases matching TRBD2. TRBV23-1 is classed as an ORF, of uncertain function. J was trimmed by 6 bases and V by 0 bases; bases with no gene match: 1. The CDR3 contains 14 residues. In DNA, the CDR3 is TGCGCCAGCAGTCAATCGGGGAGGGCCGGGGAGCTGTTTTTT. This gives the protein CASSQSGRAGELFF.

This clone was counted a few times. Other DNA sequences from this sample encode an identical CDR3 as well. V is TRBV7-8 and J is TRBJ1-2; possibly TRBD1 for D (5 bases). This CDR3 spans 14 amino acids. V lost 0 bases and J lost 4, with 9 bases in between. The germline V gene encodes CDR1 SGHVS and CDR2 FQNEAQ. As DNA, the CDR3 is TGTGCCAGCAGCTTAGCCCAGGGTGGCTATGGCTACACCTTC. Its protein product is CASSLAQGGYGYTF.

This sequence joins TRBV11-3 and TRBJ2-7; the D gene is possibly TRBD1 (6 bases). V shed 5 bases and J shed 0 bases, with 8 bases lying between them. From germline, CDR1 is SGHNT and CDR2 YENEEA. This CDR3 has 13 amino acids. CDR3 in DNA: TGTGCCAGCAGCAAGGGACACTCCTACGAGCAGTACTTC. Translation: CASSKGHSYEQYF.

The rearrangement uses TRBV29-1 and TRBJ2-1, with TRBD1 identical over 7 bases. CDR3 length: 13 residues. Trimming cost V 3 bases and J 8 bases; bases outside gene matches: 7. The germline gives CDR1 SQVTM, CDR2 ANQGSEA. The CDR3: CSVETGLGDEQFF. CDR3 DNA sequence: TGCAGCGTTGAGACAGGGCTAGGGGATGAGCAGTTCTTC.

CDR3 in DNA: TGTGCCAGCAGTTTCCAGGGTTCTGGAGAGACCCAGTACTTC. Its translation: CASSFQGSGETQYF. The rearrangement links TRBV28 to TRBJ2-5, with D possibly TRBD1 on 5 matching bases. CDR1 is MDHEN, CDR2 SYDVKM, per germline. This CDR3 is built from 14 residues. With 3 bases removed from V and 4 bases from J, the gap between germline ends came to 12 bases. Supplemented by reference TRBV28 and TRBJ2-5, the full variable domain reads DVKVTQSSRYLVKRTGEKVFLECVQDMDHENMFWYRQDPGLGLRLIYFSYDVKMKEKGDIPEGYSVSREKKERFSLILESASTNQTSMYLCASSFQGSGETQYFGPGTRLLVL.

The chain couples TRBV5-1 to TRBJ1-4; possibly TRBD1 for D (6 bases). CDR3 length: 13 amino acids. Germline values: CDR1 SGHRS, CDR2 YFSETQ. V gave up 0 bases and J gave up 8 bases, with 8 bases separating them. The CDR3 spells CASSLEGGEKLFF. CDR3 nucleotides: TGCGCCAGCAGCTTGGAAGGGGGAGAAAAACTGTTTTTT.

This clone was recorded only once. The chain uses TRBV11-3 and TRBJ2-7, with D unresolved. Trimming took 1 base from V and 5 from J, leaving 12 bases between them. The CDR3 is 14 residues long. CDR1 and CDR2 from the germline V gene are SGHNT and YENEEA. The chain's CDR3 is CASSLGGSRNEQYF. In nucleotides, the CDR3 is TGTGCCAGCAGCTTAGGAGGAAGTAGAAACGAGCAGTACTTC.

CDR3 region: CASSQGVQLYEQYF. Written as DNA, the CDR3 is TGCGCCAGCAGCCAAGGGGTACAGTTATACGAGCAGTACTTC. J is TRBJ2-7 and V is TRBV4-1, with no clear D. This CDR3 has 14 residues. V was shortened by 1 base and J by 4 bases, with 11 bases between the two germline ends. Germline lookup yields CDR1 MGHRA and CDR2 YSYEKL.

The chain uses TRBV27 and TRBJ1-3, with D maybe TRBD1 (6 bases). The CDR3 loop spans 16 amino acids. Per the germline V gene, CDR1 is MNHEY and CDR2 is SMNVEV (reference sequence). Trimming removed 4 bases at V and 1 base at J, with 14 bases between. The CDR3 loop is CASSSSGRGSGNTIYF. The CDR3 region has the DNA TGTGCCAGCAGTTCTTCAGGGAGGGGGTCTGGAAACACCATATATTTT.

The V call is TRBV5-6, the J call TRBJ1-1, with 9 bases fitting TRBD1. Per the germline V gene, CDR1 is SGHDT and CDR2 is YYEEEE. J lost 4 bases, V lost 2 bases, and 6 bases had no gene match. The CDR3 extends over 15 amino acids. The CDR3 protein is CASSFRGTGTTEAFF. The DNA of the CDR3 is TGTGCCAGCAGCTTCCGGGGGACAGGGACCACTGAAGCTTTCTTT.

CDR3 amino acids: CSVDSSKTQYF. The CDR3 DNA reads as TGCAGTGTTGACAGTTCTAAGACCCAGTACTTC. This sequence joins TRBV20-1 and TRBJ2-5; TRBD1 might be the D (5 bases). Germline CDR1 DFQATT, CDR2 SNEGSKA (reference sequence). CDR3 length equals 11 residues. The V gene lost 7 bases and the J gene lost 6 bases, with 12 bases spanning the gap.

This clone was found a few times. The V gene is TRBV7-2, the J gene TRBJ2-5; 8 bases line up with TRBD2. V was pared by 5 bases and J by 5 bases, with 10 bases of the junction left unmatched. The length of the CDR3 is 15 residues. Germline CDR1 SGHTA, CDR2 FQGNSA. The CDR3 DNA is TGTGCCAGCAGCCTTGGCCAAGGCGGGGGGGAGACCCAGTACTTC. Translating gives CASSLGQGGGETQYF.